This T cell receptor beta chain was captured by sequencing in a study of T cell clonality in common variable immunodeficiency. Study-wide results and limits: Reportedly, TCR beta sequences from common variable immunodeficiency showed fewer deletions and N-nucleotide insertions. CVID subjects showed higher TCRbeta clonality than healthy controls. The cause of increased CVID clonality remains unclear without subpopulation sequencing.

CDR3 length equals 14 residues. Trimming cost V 1 base and J 5 bases, with 10 bases left between them. Germline V gene data show CDR1 as LNHDA and CDR2 as SQIVND (reference sequence). For at least one year, all CVID subjects received replacement immunoglobulin. Donors gave roughly 5 to 8 ml heparinized peripheral whole blood. Comments on this clone: The antigen is undetermined. The observed sequence ends 3 residues before the CDR3 terminus, with the missing tail filled in from the germline J gene.

Data came from immunoSEQ multiplex PCR; TCRdb stores just in-frame clones and leaves some out. The sample has tens of thousands of clones, none seen only once; the top ten hold 3.1%. The specimen sequenced was peripheral blood mononuclear cells. The clonotype was recovered from a human donor with common variable immunodeficiency. The V and J genes are TRBV19 and TRBJ2-3; TRBD1 is a possible D gene (6 bases). The CDR3 DNA, read in part, is TGTGCCAGTAGTATAGCAACAGGGTTAGATACG. It encodes CASSIATGLDT. The entire CDR3 protein is CASSIATGLDTQYF.